One and the same sample provided the 11 T cell receptor beta chains below, sequenced in a study of early T cells in non-severe SARS-CoV-2 infection. TCRdb itself ran the 5' RACE reads through MiXCR, one entry per CDR3 protein. The table records 70,000 or so distinct CDR3 sequences, around 12% of them present only once. Material: whole blood. These receptors were taken from an adult who was a healthcare worker with PCR-confirmed SARS-CoV-2 infection or an uninfected control (not recorded which).

In this sample, this clonotype turned up many times. This rearrangement joins TRBV19 to TRBJ2-3, with 7 bases aligning to TRBD2. CDR1 and CDR2 from the germline V gene are LNHDA and SQIVND (reference sequence). Losses at the gene ends were 1 base for V and 3 bases for J; bases not matched to a gene: 16. The CDR3 consists of 19 residues. CDR3: CASSIVGRDYREGTDTQYF. The CDR3 DNA is TGTGCCAGTAGTATAGTGGGCCGGGACTACCGAGAGGGGACAGATACGCAGTATTTT.

The V call is TRBV28, the J call TRBJ2-7; D not resolved. This CDR3 contains 11 residues. Trimming removed 10 bases at V and 0 bases at J, with 7 bases between. CDR1 and CDR2 (germline): MDHEN, SYDVKM. The CDR3 DNA is TGTGCCACCCTTTCCTCCTACGAGCAGTACTTC. It specifies CATLSSYEQYF.

This clonotype was seen only once. This rearrangement joins TRBV29-1 to TRBJ2-7, with a tentative D call TRBD1 (6 bases). The CDR3 extends over 14 amino acids. Trimming cost V 7 bases and J 1 base, with 17 bases left between them. Germline-derived CDR1 and CDR2 are SQVTM and ANQGSEA. This CDR3 is CSAETDRDSYEQYF. In nucleotides, the CDR3 is TGCAGCGCCGAGACGGACAGAGATTCCTACGAGCAGTACTTC.

The V call is TRBV29-1, the J call TRBJ2-7; a weak D match, TRBD2 (6 bases). The V end lost 3 bases, the J end lost 7 bases, and 13 bases lay between the germline ends. The CDR3 runs 12 residues. The V gene's germline CDR1 is SQVTM and CDR2 ANQGSEA. The CDR3 sequence: CSVEPFAGEQYF. CDR3 bases: TGCAGCGTTGAGCCCTTCGCGGGGGAGCAGTACTTC.

The sample holds many counts of this clonotype. This chain links TRBV27 with TRBJ1-5; 9 bases agree with TRBD1. Per germline, CDR1 MNHEY and CDR2 SMNVEV (reference sequence). CDR3 length: 14 residues. Trimming cost V 5 bases and J 6 bases; bases outside gene matches: 5. CDR3 residues: CASSQTGGIQPQHF. CDR3 sequence (DNA): TGTGCCAGCAGTCAGACAGGGGGTATTCAGCCCCAGCATTTT.

This clonotype came up many times. The rearrangement joins TRBV30 to TRBJ2-1; D gene unclear. The germline V gene encodes CDR1 GTSNPN and CDR2 SVGIG (reference sequence). The CDR3 runs 15 residues. V was clipped by 0 bases and J by 0 bases, with 9 bases between them. CDR3 sequence (DNA): TGTGCCTGGAGTGTAGGCCTTGACTCCTACAATGAGCAGTTCTTC. It yields the protein CAWSVGLDSYNEQFF.

This clonotype was detected ten times or more. This chain connects TRBV28 to TRBJ2-1; D not resolved. CDR3 length: 15 amino acids. Germline V lookup: CDR1 MDHEN, CDR2 SYDVKM. Trimming cost V 2 bases and J 0 bases, with 8 bases left between them. The DNA of the CDR3 is TGTGCCAGCAGTTTAGAGGCACCCTCCTACAATGAGCAGTTCTTC. Translating it yields CASSLEAPSYNEQFF.

This clonotype was observed many times. This sequence joins TRBV6-1 and TRBJ1-1; TRBD1 matches at 10 bases. The CDR3 contains 16 residues. Trimming cost V 10 bases and J 3 bases; bases outside gene matches: 14. Looked up from germline, CDR1 is MNHNS and CDR2 is SASEGT. The CDR3 coding sequence is TGTGCCACCCACTACCGGGACAGGGGTTTGTACACTGAAGCTTTCTTT. Encoded protein: CATHYRDRGLYTEAFF.

This clonotype occurred many times. The CDR3 region has the DNA TGTGCCTGGAGTAGTGGGGTGCCGCAGTATTTT. Amino acids: CAWSSGVPQYF. The V and J genes are TRBV30 and TRBJ2-3; D is uncertain. The germline V gene encodes CDR1 GTSNPN and CDR2 SVGIG (reference sequence). Trimming shortened V by 2 bases and J by 10 bases, and 10 bases separated the two germline ends. This CDR3 comprises 11 residues. Looking up the rest from reference TRBV30 and TRBJ2-3 gives the full variable domain: SQTIHQWPATLVQPVGSPLSLECTVEGTSNPNLYWYRQAAGRGLQLLFYSVGIGQISSEVPQNLSASRPQDRQFILSSKKLLLSDSGFYLCAWSSGVPQYFGPGTRLTVL.

This clonotype came up many times. This chain joins TRBV4-3 and TRBJ2-5; D is perhaps TRBD1 or TRBD2 (5 bases each). There are 16 residues in the CDR3. CDR1 and CDR2 from the germline V gene are LGHNA and YSLEER. With 4 bases removed from V and 4 bases from J, the gap between germline ends came to 19 bases. CDR3 nucleotides: TGCGCCAGCAGCCCCACGGGACGGGCCGAGGGAGAGACCCAGTACTTC. Protein sequence: CASSPTGRAEGETQYF.

This clonotype was counted at least ten times. V and J are TRBV20-1 and TRBJ2-3, with 11 bases identical to TRBD2. The J segment lost 4 bases and the V segment lost 5 bases, leaving 8 bases of the junction unmatched. CDR3 length: 15 amino acids. Germline CDR1 and CDR2: DFQATT and SNEGSKA (reference sequence). Here the CDR3 reads CSAPLAGGRADTQYF. The CDR3 DNA reads as TGCAGTGCTCCTTTAGCGGGGGGGCGAGCAGATACGCAGTATTTT.